This TCR beta chain was identified in a study of vaccination and CD4 T cells after COVID-19. About the study: In culture, cells were exposed to overlapping spike peptides from SARS-CoV-2, HCoV-NL63, HCoV-OC43 and HCoV-229E. As a positive control, some control cultures were given a CEFX pool, while others were given an HIV-1 Nef pool or no peptide.

Cultured CD4+ T cells had their DNA profiled by the Oncomine TCR Beta short-read assay. One entry per CDR3 protein results from TCRdb running MiXCR on the PCR reads. Seen here are 25,000 or so distinct CDR3 sequences, roughly 44% observed once, and the top ten hold about 19%. The treatment was: roughly 11-day PBMC culture with coronavirus spike peptide pools or control peptides (ViraFEST assay). Investigators isolated CD4+ T cells by negative selection after roughly 9 days of culture. Points on this clonotype: The antigen is unknown.

V was cut by 3 bases and J by 0 bases, with 12 bases left in between. CDR1 GTSNPN and CDR2 SVGIG come from the germline V gene (reference sequence). The CDR3 consists of 15 residues. General study findings and limits: The great majority, 304 of 307 vaccine-specific clones, proved spike mono-reactive in convalescent patients.

The chain employs TRBV30 and TRBJ1-5; D unclear. The TCR sequence derives from a human donor who received a COVID-19 vaccine. The specimen was CD4+ T cells from blood, cultured in vitro, collected before SARS-CoV-2 vaccination. CDR3: CAWRVKGISNQPQHF. Written as DNA, the CDR3 is TGTGCCTGGAGGGTGAAAGGCATTAGCAATCAGCCCCAGCATTTT. Using reference TRBV30 and TRBJ1-5 for the parts outside the CDR3, the full variable domain is SQTIHQWPATLVQPVGSPLSLECTVEGTSNPNLYWYRQAAGRGLQLLFYSVGIGQISSEVPQNLSASRPQDRQFILSSKKLLLSDSGFYLCAWRVKGISNQPQHFGDGTRLSIL.